This record looks at one TCR beta chain sequence and its context. In the authors' methods: Amplification from reference gene primers served as the basis for estimated nucleated cell counts. The repertoire was sequenced with immunoSEQ multiplex PCR; TCRdb's copy has only in-frame clones and lacks some. That table gives V, J and clone size, and the DNA gave D and trimming. The data contain about 220,000 clones, less than 85% of them seen just once; the ten biggest clones take up around 3.3%. V was cut by 4 bases and J by 8 bases, with 14 bases left in between. CDR3 length: 14 residues. Per the germline V gene, CDR1 is SNHLY and CDR2 is FYNNEI. The sample belongs to a study of blood T cell repertoires in COVID-19. At the level of the study: Acute and convalescent COVID-19 samples came from the United States, Italy and Spain. From T cells, B-cell-depleted T cells, or PBMCs came the material, which was cDNA or gDNA.

This chain links TRBV2 with TRBJ1-4, with D hard to call. The receptor's source is an elderly woman with acute or convalescent COVID-19. Sample: peripheral blood. In nucleotides, the CDR3 is TGTGCCAGCAGTGGAGGGAGGGTTTCGGAAAAACTGTTTTTT. Translating gives CASSGGRVSEKLFF.